Here is one T cell receptor beta chain with its context. Its specificity is not known. This may stem from a read error, because a much larger clone lies one nucleotide away. The time point: persistent/refractory GD, antithyroid drugs over 5 years with positive TRAb. PBMC-extracted RNA yielded the TCR library. EDTA tubes were used for drawing around 9.7 milliliters of peripheral blood. This record belongs to a study of regulatory T cells in long-lasting Graves disease. Study overall: It was over 5 years of antithyroid drugs, with positive TSH receptor antibodies, that meant persistent Graves' disease.

This CDR3 comprises 14 residues. V dropped 5 bases and J dropped 2 bases, with 13 bases sitting between them. From germline, CDR1 is SGHAT and CDR2 FQNNGV. Overall study findings and caveats: Persistent Graves' cases showed lower TCR diversity than newly diagnosed cases. Under persistent disease, TRBV28, TRBJ1-2 and TRBJ2-5 were used preferentially.

HTBI primers from iRepertoire and Arm-PCR of CDR3 regions yielded the TCR beta libraries. TCRdb ran MiXCR on the multiplex PCR reads and lists one entry per CDR3 protein. Altogether about 660,000 distinct CDR3 sequences are present, 30% being singletons, with the ten largest covering roughly 40%. The chain is built from TRBV11-2 and TRBJ2-7; D unclear. This sequence was found in a female donor with Graves disease. Source: peripheral blood mononuclear cells (PBMCs), taken when the disease was refractory, from a patient treated with antithyroid drugs. CDR3 sequence (DNA): TGTGCCAGCAGCCGCGGCCATTTCCCCTACGAGCAGTACTTC. Translating it yields CASSRGHFPYEQYF.